This T cell receptor (beta chain) comes out of a study of control samples from healthy donors and cancer patients. Sequencing used immunoSEQ multiplex PCR; TCRdb keeps in-frame clones, though not all of them. The repertoire holds 100,000 to 150,000 clones, with roughly 90% as singletons. A note on this clone: Germline is not matched at one junction end, which may reflect a read error.

The clonotype originates from a man aged 18 to 30 in good health. The sample consisted of blood.

The CDR3, as DNA: TGTGCTAGCAGTCTCCGAATTCCGGGACTAGCGCACCAAGAGACCCAGTACTTC. It encodes CASSLRIPGLAHQETQYF. The chain couples TRBV7-7 to TRBJ2-5; 10 bases are shared with TRBD2. The length of the CDR3 is 18 residues. Germline V CDR1 and CDR2: SSHAT, FNYEAQ (reference sequence).